Shown below are 32 T cell receptor beta chains from a single sample sequenced in a study of regulatory T cells in long-lasting Graves disease (dated by TCRdb to about 2021). The sample's time point label, decoded: persistent/refractory GD, antithyroid drugs over 5 years with positive TRAb. For both TCR sequencing and RNA sequencing, RNA was extracted from PBMCs in TRIzol. Library prep was done by multiplex PCR. TCRdb shows the sequencer as Illumina HiSeq 4000. CDR3 regions were amplified by Arm-PCR with iRepertoire HTBI primers to construct TCR beta libraries. The public reads were reanalyzed by TCRdb: fastp trimming at Q25, MiXCR alignment, in-frame beta chains only. Each entry is one CDR3 protein sequence, shown with its most common DNA and genes. This sample lists 430,000 or so distinct CDR3 sequences; around 23% were detected once. The ten largest clones capture over 11% of the sample. The starting material was peripheral blood mononuclear cells (PBMCs), obtained when the disease was refractory, from a patient treated with antithyroid drugs. These receptors were obtained from a female donor with Graves disease.

This clonotype has ten or more counts. V usage is TRBV28 and J usage is TRBJ1-5; no definite D call. V lost 3 bases to trimming and J lost 4 bases, with 13 bases between them. The V gene's germline CDR1 is MDHEN and CDR2 SYDVKM. This CDR3 is 15 amino acids long. CDR3 nucleotide sequence: TGTGCCAGCAGTTTCCCCCGCCAGGATAATCAGCCCCAGCATTTT. Its translation: CASSFPRQDNQPQHF.

Notes on this clonotype: This sequence may be a read error, since a much larger clone differs from it by one base. This chain connects TRBV6-1 to TRBJ1-6; D perhaps matches TRBD1 (5 bases). The CDR3 covers 13 residues. Germline CDR1 MNHNS, CDR2 SASEGT. The CDR3 region is CASSESPRAPHHF. CDR3 coding DNA: TGTGCCAGCAGTGAAAGCCCCAGGGCACCCCACCACTTT.

This clonotype was detected only a few times. This chain links TRBV24-1 with TRBJ2-6; 12 nucleotides match TRBD1. Trimming took 2 bases from V and 4 from J; bases not matched to a gene: 11. The CDR3 spans 20 residues. Germline CDR1 and CDR2: KGHDR and SFDVKD. CDR3 nucleotide sequence: TGTGCCACCAGTGATTCGTTGGGGGGACAGGGGGCGAGAGGGGCCAACGTCCTGACTTTC. It yields the protein CATSDSLGGQGARGANVLTF.

At least ten counts were recorded for this clonotype. The chain is built from TRBV7-9 and TRBJ2-6; TRBD2 is a possible D gene (5 bases). The CDR3 contains 15 residues. Germline assignment: CDR1 SEHNR and CDR2 FQNEAQ (reference sequence). V shed 0 bases and J shed 2 bases, with 5 bases lying between them. CDR3 sequence: CASSLAGAGANVLTF. CDR3 coding DNA: TGTGCCAGCAGCTTAGCGGGAGCTGGGGCCAACGTCCTGACTTTC.

The rearrangement joins TRBV19 to TRBJ1-6, with TRBD1 as a possible D gene (6 bases). Germline V gene lookup returns CDR1 LNHDA and CDR2 SQIVND (reference sequence). V was shortened by 6 bases and J by 5 bases, with 14 bases between the two germline ends. The CDR3 is 15 amino acids. The CDR3 reads CASSIRQANNSPLHF. For the CDR3, the DNA is TGTGCCAGTAGCATCAGACAGGCGAATAATTCACCCCTCCACTTT.

In its sample, this clonotype was seen many times. The rearrangement uses TRBV11-2 and TRBJ1-6; D ambiguous. This CDR3 is built from 15 residues. Germline V gives CDR1 SGHAT, CDR2 FQNNGV. Trimming removed 0 bases at V and 9 bases at J, with 12 bases between. The CDR3 protein is CASSLDPSIASPLHF. CDR3 DNA: TGTGCCAGCAGCTTAGATCCGAGTATTGCTTCACCCCTCCACTTT.

Only a few counts were recorded for this clonotype. This may arise from a read error, as a much more abundant clone is one base away. The chain combines TRBV25-1 with TRBJ2-7; D ambiguous. With 3 bases removed from V and 2 bases from J, the gap between germline ends came to 5 bases. Germline V gene lookup returns CDR1 MGHDK and CDR2 SYGVNS. The CDR3 totals 12 residues. The CDR3 protein is CASSDLTYEQYF. In DNA, the CDR3 is TGTGCCAGCAGTGATCTGACCTACGAGCAGTACTTC.

V gene TRBV15 combines with J gene TRBJ1-6; the D is unclear. Germline CDR1 reads LNHNV; CDR2 reads YYDKDF (reference sequence). Trimming took off 3 bases at V and 5 bases at J, with 8 bases between the two ends. This CDR3 comprises 14 residues. CDR3 residues: CATSRATNNSPLHF. DNA of the CDR3: TGTGCCACCAGCAGGGCGACTAATAATTCACCCCTCCACTTT.

This clonotype was observed a handful of times. As DNA, the CDR3 is TGTGCCAGCAGCGAGAGTGCCGGGACCCAGAACACCGGGGAGCTGTTTTTT. This translates into CASSESAGTQNTGELFF. V usage is TRBV9 and J usage is TRBJ2-2; D assignment may be TRBD1 or TRBD2 (5 bases each). This CDR3 contains 17 residues. The V and J ends lost 3 bases and 1 base respectively, with 16 bases between them. Germline CDR1 SGDLS, CDR2 YYNGEE.

This chain links TRBV14 with TRBJ2-2; D unresolved. Germline V gene data show CDR1 as SGHDN and CDR2 as FVKESK. The CDR3 runs 17 residues. With 0 bases removed from V and 6 bases from J, the gap between germline ends came to 17 bases. The DNA for the CDR3 is TGTGCCAGCAGCCAAGATACGTTGGTGAGGAGTGCCGGGGAGCTGTTTTTT. Amino acids: CASSQDTLVRSAGELFF.

In its sample, this clonotype was seen many times. The chain employs TRBV20-1 and TRBJ2-5; D ambiguous. Trimming stripped 6 bases from V and 5 bases from J, with 13 bases between. This CDR3 is built from 12 residues. Germline V gene data show CDR1 as DFQATT and CDR2 as SNEGSKA (reference sequence). CDR3 DNA sequence: TGCAGTGCGCCAGCTAGTGGGGAGACCCAGTACTTC. Its translation is CSAPASGETQYF.

This clonotype was seen many times. The rearrangement joins TRBV7-2 to TRBJ1-2; 7 bases agree with TRBD1. With 5 bases clipped from V and 4 bases from J, the junction kept 13 bases outside the gene matches. Germline CDR1 is SGHTA and CDR2 is FQGNSA. This CDR3 has 16 amino acids. DNA of the CDR3: TGTGCCAGCAGCCCGCCTGTGGGCAGGGGGGTCTATGGCTACACCTTC. Encoded protein: CASSPPVGRGVYGYTF. Combining the CDR3 with reference TRBV7-2 and TRBJ1-2 gives the whole variable domain GAGVSQSPSNKVTEKGKDVELRCDPISGHTALYWYRQSLGQGLEFLIYFQGNSAPDKSGLPSDRFSAERTGGSVSTLTIQRTQQEDSAVYLCASSPPVGRGVYGYTFGSGTRLTVV.

The chain joins TRBV18 to TRBJ1-6, with D hard to call. The V gene's germline CDR1 is KGHSH and CDR2 LQKENI. This CDR3 comprises 12 residues. The germline V and J ends were trimmed by 2 bases and 14 bases, with 10 bases remaining between them. CDR3 in DNA: TGTGCCAGCTCACCATTCCAGGATACCCTCCACTTT. It translates to CASSPFQDTLHF.

The chain links TRBV29-1 to TRBJ1-1; 7 bases are a match to TRBD1. The CDR3 length is 11 residues. The junction had 4 bases not matched to a gene; V was cut back by 6 bases and J by 6 bases. The germline V gene has CDR1 SQVTM and CDR2 ANQGSEA. For the CDR3, the DNA is TGCAGCGTCCTCCAGGGGGCTGAAGCTTTCTTT. Protein: CSVLQGAEAFF.

Of note for this clonotype: Since a much larger clone is just one base distant, this may be a read error. No conserved phenylalanine or tryptophan is present at the end of the CDR3, so a read error is the likely explanation. The gene calls are TRBV3-1 and TRBJ2-7; 9 bases align to TRBD2. The CDR3 sequence is 15 residues long. Germline V gives CDR1 LGHDT, CDR2 YNNKEL (reference sequence). Germline trimming cut 7 bases from V and 4 bases from J; bases unmatched to any gene: 11. The CDR3 protein is CASTLGASGIYEQYS. The CDR3 nucleotides are TGTGCCAGCACCTTAGGGGCTAGCGGGATATACGAGCAGTACTCC.

This clonotype occurred many times. The chain recombines TRBV11-2 with TRBJ2-7, with a weak D call TRBD1 (5 bases). CDR3 size: 13 residues. The germline V gene encodes CDR1 SGHAT and CDR2 FQNNGV. V lost 0 bases and J 6 bases, leaving 9 bases between the germline ends. In DNA, the CDR3 is TGTGCCAGCAGCTTAGACAGGGCGTCCGAGCAGTACTTC. Amino acid sequence: CASSLDRASEQYF.

This clonotype was counted a few times. The CDR3 loop reads CASSLASLGPGNTIYF. The CDR3 DNA reads TGTGCCAGCAGCTTAGCGAGTTTGGGGCCCGGAAACACCATATATTTT. J is TRBJ1-3 and V is TRBV7-9, with D perhaps matching TRBD1 (5 bases). Germline V gene lookup returns CDR1 SEHNR and CDR2 FQNEAQ (reference sequence). The CDR3 length is 16 residues. Trimming removed 0 bases at V and 4 bases at J, with 13 bases between.

Comments on this clonotype: This may be a read error, as it is one base from a much larger clone. The chain employs TRBV20-1 and TRBJ1-4, with 8 bases identical to TRBD1. Per the germline V gene, CDR1 is DFQATT and CDR2 is SNEGSKA (reference sequence). This CDR3 contains 14 residues. CDR3 DNA: TGCAGTGCTAGAAGACAGGGGATAAATGAAAAACTGCTTTTT. Its translation is CSARRQGINEKLLF.

In this sample, this clonotype turned up a few times. V is TRBV27 and J is TRBJ2-7; the match to TRBD2 covers 11 bases. The CDR3 length is 15 residues. The germline CDR1 and CDR2 sequences are MNHEY and SMNVEV (reference sequence). Trimming at V came to 5 bases and at J to 8 bases, leaving 11 bases not matched to a gene. The CDR3 is CASSTILAGVEKQYF. CDR3 DNA sequence: TGTGCCAGCAGTACCATACTAGCGGGAGTGGAAAAGCAGTACTTC.

This clonotype was recorded many times. The chain employs TRBV27 and TRBJ2-5; D may be TRBD1 (5 bases). The CDR3 has 15 residues. Germline V gene sequence: CDR1 MNHEY, CDR2 SMNVEV (reference sequence). Trimming removed 2 bases from V and 0 bases from J, with 10 bases in between. The CDR3 region is CASSLVRAHQETQYF. The CDR3 DNA is TGTGCCAGCAGTTTAGTCAGGGCTCACCAAGAGACCCAGTACTTC.

This clonotype was recorded many times. CDR3: CASSEAAMSSYEQYF. The CDR3, as DNA: TGTGCCAGCAGTGAAGCCGCAATGAGCTCCTACGAGCAGTACTTC. The chain links TRBV2 to TRBJ2-7; D gene unclear. Germline V gene sequence: CDR1 SNHLY, CDR2 FYNNEI. CDR3 size: 15 residues. Trimming removed 0 bases at V and 0 bases at J, with 9 bases between.

Many counts were recorded for this clonotype. The gene calls are TRBV13 and TRBJ1-4, with a weak D call TRBD1 (5 bases). V lost 7 bases and J 8 bases, leaving 14 bases between the germline ends. The CDR3 extends over 13 amino acids. Germline loops: CDR1 PRHDT, CDR2 FYEKMQ (reference sequence). For the CDR3, the DNA is TGTGCCAGCAAGGGGACCGGAGACGAAAAACTGTTTTTT. Translated, it gives CASKGTGDEKLFF.

This clonotype was seen ten or more times. The chain has TRBV3-1 and TRBJ2-4; possible D gene TRBD1, 5 bases. V was clipped by 3 bases and J by 2 bases, with 14 bases between them. CDR3 length equals 16 residues. Germline V gene data show CDR1 as LGHDT and CDR2 as YNNKEL (reference sequence). This CDR3 reads CASSQGRAGTKNIQYF. The DNA for the CDR3 is TGTGCCAGCAGCCAGGGCAGGGCTGGAACCAAAAACATTCAGTACTTC.

This clonotype was observed a handful of times. This sequence joins TRBV18 and TRBJ2-7; either TRBD1 or TRBD2 may fit D (5 bases each). The germline gives CDR1 KGHSH, CDR2 LQKENI. V was trimmed by 9 bases and J by 4 bases, leaving 19 bases between them. The CDR3 is made up of 14 amino acids. The CDR3 reads CASQRGRESYEQYF. CDR3 coding DNA: TGTGCCAGTCAACGGGGCAGGGAATCGTACGAGCAGTACTTC.

This clonotype was detected many times. J is TRBJ1-2 and V is TRBV27; D gene uncertain. The V end lost 8 bases, the J end lost 4 bases, and 11 bases lay between the germline ends. The CDR3 loop spans 12 amino acids. CDR1 and CDR2 from the germline V gene are MNHEY and SMNVEV (reference sequence). The CDR3 DNA sequence: TGTGCCAGCGCCTCCCGGGGCTATGGCTACACCTTC. Amino acids: CASASRGYGYTF.

This clonotype was picked up many times. This chain joins TRBV12-3 or TRBV12-4 and TRBJ2-7; D gene ambiguous. There are 11 residues in the CDR3. Trimming pared 6 bases from V and 7 bases from J, leaving 10 bases between. The CDR3 DNA follows: TGTGCCAGCAGCCTCCCGGGTGAGCAGTACTTC. Its protein product is CASSLPGEQYF.

There are a few counts of this clonotype. This chain links TRBV15 with TRBJ2-2, with 10 bases fitting TRBD2. The CDR3 contains 16 residues. The germline gives CDR1 LNHNV, CDR2 YYDKDF (reference sequence). Trimming at V came to 1 base and at J to 9 bases, leaving 8 bases not matched to a gene. CDR3 bases: TGTGCCACCAGCAGAGGAGTAAAGCGGGAGGGACGGGAGCTGTTTTTT. Its translation: CATSRGVKREGRELFF. Together with reference TRBV15 and TRBJ2-2, the CDR3 gives the full variable domain: DAMVIQNPRYQVTQFGKPVTLSCSQTLNHNVMYWYQQKSSQAPKLLFHYYDKDFNNEADTPDNFQSRRPNTSFCFLDIRSPGLGDTAMYLCATSRGVKREGRELFFGEGSRLTVL.

Ten or more counts support this clonotype. J is TRBJ1-5 and V is TRBV28; D remains unclear. The CDR3 consists of 16 residues. Germline assignment: CDR1 MDHEN and CDR2 SYDVKM. V was cut by 10 bases and J by 3 bases, with 22 bases left in between. CDR3: CATARADHRFNQPQHF. The CDR3 coding sequence is TGTGCCACAGCTAGGGCGGACCACCGATTCAATCAGCCCCAGCATTTT.

The chain has TRBV10-1 and TRBJ2-3; 12 positions match TRBD2. Trimming removed 4 bases from V and 1 base from J; junction bases left unmatched: 6. Germline values: CDR1 WNHNN, CDR2 SYGVQD (reference sequence). The CDR3 is 17 residues long. The CDR3 bases are TGCGCCAGCAGTGTTCGACTAGCGGGAGAGGGCACAGATACGCAGTATTTT. This translates into CASSVRLAGEGTDTQYF.

The CDR3 here is CASSEGLAKNIQYF. The CDR3 nucleotides read TGTGCCAGCAGTGAAGGATTAGCCAAAAACATTCAGTACTTC. The chain recombines TRBV6-1 with TRBJ2-4; D gene uncertain. The CDR3 length is 14 residues. Germline V gene sequence: CDR1 MNHNS, CDR2 SASEGT. V was trimmed by 1 base and J by 0 bases, leaving 4 bases between them.

This chain joins TRBV30 and TRBJ1-5; D is ambiguous. The CDR3 spans 16 residues. Germline CDR1 is GTSNPN and CDR2 is SVGIG (reference sequence). V was pared by 1 base and J by 2 bases, with 15 bases between. The CDR3 nucleotides read TGTGCCTGGAGTGCGAGTGCAATACTGGGCAATCAGCCCCAGCATTTT. Its translation is CAWSASAILGNQPQHF. Based on the CDR3 plus reference TRBV30 and TRBJ1-5, the full variable domain is SQTIHQWPATLVQPVGSPLSLECTVEGTSNPNLYWYRQAAGRGLQLLFYSVGIGQISSEVPQNLSASRPQDRQFILSSKKLLLSDSGFYLCAWSASAILGNQPQHFGDGTRLSIL.

The table lists this clonotype with many counts. The rearrangement uses TRBV6-1 and TRBJ1-2; D call uncertain. From germline, CDR1 is MNHNS and CDR2 SASEGT. The CDR3 is 13 residues long. Trimming took off 0 bases at V and 8 bases at J, with 10 bases between the two ends. The CDR3 loop is CASSEAPREGYTF. The CDR3 nucleotides are TGTGCCAGCAGTGAAGCCCCCCGGGAGGGCTACACCTTC.